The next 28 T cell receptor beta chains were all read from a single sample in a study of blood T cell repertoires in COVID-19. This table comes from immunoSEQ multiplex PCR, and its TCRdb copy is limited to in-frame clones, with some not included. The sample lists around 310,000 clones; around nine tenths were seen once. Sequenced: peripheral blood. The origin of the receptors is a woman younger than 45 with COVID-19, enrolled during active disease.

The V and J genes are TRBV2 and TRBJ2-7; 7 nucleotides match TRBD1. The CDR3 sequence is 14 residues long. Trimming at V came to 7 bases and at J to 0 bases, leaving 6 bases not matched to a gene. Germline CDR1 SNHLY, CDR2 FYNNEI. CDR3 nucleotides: TGTGCCAGCATCGACAGGGCCAGCTCCTACGAGCAGTACTTC. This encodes CASIDRASSYEQYF.

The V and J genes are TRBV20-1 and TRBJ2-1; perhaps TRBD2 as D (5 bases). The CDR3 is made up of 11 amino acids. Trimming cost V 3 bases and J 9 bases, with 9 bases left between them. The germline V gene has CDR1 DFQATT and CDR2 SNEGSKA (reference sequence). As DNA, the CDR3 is TGCAGTGCTAGCGGGGAGAGTGAGCAGTTCTTC. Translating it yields CSASGESEQFF.

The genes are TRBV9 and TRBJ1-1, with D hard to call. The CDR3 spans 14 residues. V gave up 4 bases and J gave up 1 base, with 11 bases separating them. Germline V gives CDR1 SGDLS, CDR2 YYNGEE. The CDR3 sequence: CASSLESWNTEAFF. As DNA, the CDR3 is TGTGCCAGCAGCCTAGAGAGTTGGAACACTGAAGCTTTCTTT.

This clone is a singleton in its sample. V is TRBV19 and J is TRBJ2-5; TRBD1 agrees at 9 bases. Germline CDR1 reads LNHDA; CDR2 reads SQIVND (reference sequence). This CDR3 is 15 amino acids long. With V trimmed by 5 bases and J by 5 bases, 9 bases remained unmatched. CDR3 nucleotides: TGTGCCAGTAGTCCGGACAGGGGATATATGGAGACCCAGTACTTC. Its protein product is CASSPDRGYMETQYF.

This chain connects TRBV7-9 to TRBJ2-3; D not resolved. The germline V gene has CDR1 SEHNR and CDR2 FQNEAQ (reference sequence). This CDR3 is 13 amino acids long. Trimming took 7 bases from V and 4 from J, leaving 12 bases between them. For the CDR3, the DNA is TGTGCCAGCACCCCCGTTCGGGCAGATACGCAGTATTTT. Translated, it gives CASTPVRADTQYF.

Here the CDR3 reads CASSLDRVNSPLHF. The CDR3 nucleotides are TGTGCCAGCAGCTTGGACAGGGTAAATTCACCCCTCCACTTT. The chain is built from TRBV5-5 and TRBJ1-6; the D gene is possibly TRBD1 (6 bases). The V end was cut by 0 bases, the J end by 7 bases, with 8 bases between. Germline-derived CDR1 and CDR2 are SGHKS and YYEKEE (reference sequence). The CDR3 length is 14 residues.

The CDR3 region is CASRPREPPYNEQFF. The CDR3 DNA is TGTGCCAGCAGACCGCGGGAGCCACCCTACAATGAGCAGTTCTTC. This chain links TRBV6-4 with TRBJ2-1, with TRBD2 matching over 7 bases. This CDR3 has 15 amino acids. Per the germline V gene, CDR1 is MRHNA and CDR2 is SNTAGT. The ends lost 6 bases at V and 2 bases at J; junction bases unmatched: 7.

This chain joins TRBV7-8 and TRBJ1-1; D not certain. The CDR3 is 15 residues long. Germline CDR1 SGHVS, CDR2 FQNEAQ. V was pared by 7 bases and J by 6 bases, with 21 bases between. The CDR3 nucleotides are TGTGCCAGCACTCCGAAGAGAGTGAATAGCGCTGAAGCTTTCTTT. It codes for CASTPKRVNSAEAFF.

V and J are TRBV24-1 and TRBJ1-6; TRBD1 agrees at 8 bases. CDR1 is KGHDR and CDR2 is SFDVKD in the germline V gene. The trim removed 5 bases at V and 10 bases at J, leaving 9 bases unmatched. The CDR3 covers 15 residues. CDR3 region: CATSASPTGESPLHF. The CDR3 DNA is TGTGCCACCAGTGCTTCGCCGACAGGGGAATCACCCCTCCACTTT.

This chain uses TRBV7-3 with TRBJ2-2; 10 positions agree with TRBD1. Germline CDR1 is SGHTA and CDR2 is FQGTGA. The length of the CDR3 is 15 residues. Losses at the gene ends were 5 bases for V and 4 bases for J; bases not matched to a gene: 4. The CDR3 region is CASSGDRGGTGELFF. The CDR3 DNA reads TGTGCCAGCAGCGGGGACAGGGGAGGCACCGGGGAGCTGTTTTTT. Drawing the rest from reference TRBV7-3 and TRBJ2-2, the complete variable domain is GAGVSQTPSNKVTEKGKYVELRCDPISGHTALYWYRQSLGQGPEFLIYFQGTGAADDSGLPNDRFFAVRPEGSVSTLKIQRTERGDSAVYLCASSGDRGGTGELFFGEGSRLTVL.

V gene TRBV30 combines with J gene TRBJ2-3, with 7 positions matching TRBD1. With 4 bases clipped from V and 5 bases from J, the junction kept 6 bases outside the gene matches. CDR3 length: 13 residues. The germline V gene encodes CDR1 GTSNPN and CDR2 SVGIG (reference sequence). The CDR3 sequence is CAWNRDRGDTQYF. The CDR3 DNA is TGTGCCTGGAACCGGGACAGAGGAGATACGCAGTATTTT.

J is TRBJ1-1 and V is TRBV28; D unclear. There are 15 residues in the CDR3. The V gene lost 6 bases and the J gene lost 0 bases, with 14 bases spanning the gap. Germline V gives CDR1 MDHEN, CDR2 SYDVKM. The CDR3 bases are TGTGCCAGCAGCCCCCCGGTGCCCCTGAACACTGAAGCTTTCTTT. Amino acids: CASSPPVPLNTEAFF. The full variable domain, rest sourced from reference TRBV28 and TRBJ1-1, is DVKVTQSSRYLVKRTGEKVFLECVQDMDHENMFWYRQDPGLGLRLIYFSYDVKMKEKGDIPEGYSVSREKKERFSLILESASTNQTSMYLCASSPPVPLNTEAFFGQGTRLTVV.

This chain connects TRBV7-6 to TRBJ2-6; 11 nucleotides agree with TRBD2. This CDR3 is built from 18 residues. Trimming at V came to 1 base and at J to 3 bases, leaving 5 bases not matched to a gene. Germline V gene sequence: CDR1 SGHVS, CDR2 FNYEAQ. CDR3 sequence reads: CASSLELAGVLGANVLTF. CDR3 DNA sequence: TGTGCCAGCAGCTTAGAACTAGCGGGAGTTCTTGGGGCCAACGTCCTGACTTTC.

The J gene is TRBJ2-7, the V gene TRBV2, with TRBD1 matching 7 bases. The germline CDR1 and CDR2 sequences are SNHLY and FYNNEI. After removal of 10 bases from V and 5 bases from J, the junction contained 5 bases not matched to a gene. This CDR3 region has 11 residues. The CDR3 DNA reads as TGTGCCACGACAGGGTTCAACGAGCAGTACTTC. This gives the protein CATTGFNEQYF.

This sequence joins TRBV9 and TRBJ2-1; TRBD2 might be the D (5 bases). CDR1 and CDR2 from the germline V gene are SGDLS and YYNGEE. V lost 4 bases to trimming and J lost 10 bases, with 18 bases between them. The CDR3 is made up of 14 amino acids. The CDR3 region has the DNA TGTGCCAGCAGCTCAGATCCGGGGAAATACGAGCAGTTCTTC. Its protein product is CASSSDPGKYEQFF.

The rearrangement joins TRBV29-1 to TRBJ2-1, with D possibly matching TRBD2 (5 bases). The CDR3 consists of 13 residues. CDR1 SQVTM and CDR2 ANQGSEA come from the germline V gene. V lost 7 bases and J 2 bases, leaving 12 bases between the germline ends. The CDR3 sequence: CSGRENPYNEQFF. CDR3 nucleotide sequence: TGCAGCGGTAGGGAGAACCCCTACAATGAGCAGTTCTTC.

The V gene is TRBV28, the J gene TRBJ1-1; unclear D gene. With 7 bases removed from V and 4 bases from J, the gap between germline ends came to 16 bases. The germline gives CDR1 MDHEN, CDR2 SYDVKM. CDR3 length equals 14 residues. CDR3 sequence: CASKVGGVSTEAFF. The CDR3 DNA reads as TGTGCCAGCAAGGTCGGCGGGGTGAGCACTGAAGCTTTCTTT.

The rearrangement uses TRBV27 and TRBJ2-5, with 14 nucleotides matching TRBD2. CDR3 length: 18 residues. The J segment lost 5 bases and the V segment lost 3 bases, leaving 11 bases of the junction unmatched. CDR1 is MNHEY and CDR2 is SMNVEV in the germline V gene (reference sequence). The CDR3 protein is CASSFRRGLAGEVETQYF. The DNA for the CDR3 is TGTGCCAGCAGTTTTCGTAGGGGACTAGCGGGAGAGGTGGAGACCCAGTACTTC.

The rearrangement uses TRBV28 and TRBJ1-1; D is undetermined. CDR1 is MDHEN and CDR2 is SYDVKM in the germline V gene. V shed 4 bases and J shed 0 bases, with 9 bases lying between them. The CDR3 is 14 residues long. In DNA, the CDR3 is TGTGCCAGCAGTTCGACTTCTATGAACACTGAAGCTTTCTTT. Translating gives CASSSTSMNTEAFF.

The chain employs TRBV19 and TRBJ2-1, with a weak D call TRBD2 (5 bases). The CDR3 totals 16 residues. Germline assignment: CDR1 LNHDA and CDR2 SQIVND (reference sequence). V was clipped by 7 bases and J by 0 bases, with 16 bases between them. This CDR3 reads CASTPLDTSSYNEQFF. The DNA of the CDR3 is TGTGCCAGTACCCCCCTAGATACTAGCTCCTACAATGAGCAGTTCTTC. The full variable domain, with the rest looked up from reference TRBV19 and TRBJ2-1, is DGGITQSPKYLFRKEGQNVTLSCEQNLNHDAMYWYRQDPGQGLRLIYYSQIVNDFQKGDIAEGYSVSREKKESFPLTVTSAQKNPTAFYLCASTPLDTSSYNEQFFGPGTRLTVL.

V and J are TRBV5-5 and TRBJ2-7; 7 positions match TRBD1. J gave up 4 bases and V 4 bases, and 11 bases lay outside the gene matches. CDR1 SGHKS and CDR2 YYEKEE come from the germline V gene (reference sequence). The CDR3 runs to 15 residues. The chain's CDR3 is CASSLQTGNGYEQYF. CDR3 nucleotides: TGTGCCAGCAGCCTACAGACAGGGAACGGGTACGAGCAGTACTTC.

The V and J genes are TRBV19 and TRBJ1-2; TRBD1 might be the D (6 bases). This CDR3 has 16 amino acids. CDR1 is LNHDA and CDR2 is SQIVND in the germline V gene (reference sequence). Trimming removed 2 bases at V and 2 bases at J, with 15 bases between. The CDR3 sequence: CASSIYPDQGNYGYTF. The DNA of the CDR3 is TGTGCCAGTAGTATATACCCAGACCAGGGGAACTATGGCTACACCTTC.

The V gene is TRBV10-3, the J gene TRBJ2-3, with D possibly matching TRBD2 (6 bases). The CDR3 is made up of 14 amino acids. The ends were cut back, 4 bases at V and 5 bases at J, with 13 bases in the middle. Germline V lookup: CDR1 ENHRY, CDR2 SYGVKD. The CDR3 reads CAISGTTTGDTQYF. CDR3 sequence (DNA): TGTGCCATCAGTGGGACTACCACAGGAGATACGCAGTATTTT.

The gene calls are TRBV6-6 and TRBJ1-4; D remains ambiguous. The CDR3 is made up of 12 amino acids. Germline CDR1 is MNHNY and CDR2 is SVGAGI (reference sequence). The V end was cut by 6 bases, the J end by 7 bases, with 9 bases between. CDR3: CASRGSSEKLFF. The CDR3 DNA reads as TGTGCCAGCAGGGGGAGTTCTGAAAAACTGTTTTTT.

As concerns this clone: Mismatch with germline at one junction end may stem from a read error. The CDR3 DNA sequence: TGCGCCCGCAGCCGCCCGACTAGCATTGGCTCCTACAATGAGCAGTTCTTC. This sequence encodes CARSRPTSIGSYNEQFF. V is TRBV4-1 and J is TRBJ2-1, with 7 positions matching TRBD2. The V gene's germline CDR1 is MGHRA and CDR2 YSYEKL. This CDR3 is 17 amino acids long.

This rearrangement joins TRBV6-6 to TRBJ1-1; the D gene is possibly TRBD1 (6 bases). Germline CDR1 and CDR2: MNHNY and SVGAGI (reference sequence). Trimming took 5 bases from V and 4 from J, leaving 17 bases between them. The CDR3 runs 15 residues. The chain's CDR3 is CASSQIGLGGTEAFF. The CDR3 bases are TGTGCCAGCAGTCAAATAGGGTTAGGGGGCACTGAAGCTTTCTTT.

As DNA, the CDR3 is TGTGCCACCGAACCCGGACAGGGCACGTATGGCTACACCTTC. This translates into CATEPGQGTYGYTF. The rearrangement links TRBV2 to TRBJ1-2; 8 nucleotides line up with TRBD1. The J segment lost 5 bases and the V segment lost 10 bases, leaving 12 bases of the junction unmatched. This CDR3 has 14 residues. The germline V gene encodes CDR1 SNHLY and CDR2 FYNNEI.

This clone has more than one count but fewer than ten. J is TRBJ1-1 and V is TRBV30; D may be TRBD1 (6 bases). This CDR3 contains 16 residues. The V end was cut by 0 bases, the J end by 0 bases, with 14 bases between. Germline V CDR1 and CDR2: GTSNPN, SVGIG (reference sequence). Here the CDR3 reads CAWSVARTAMNTEAFF. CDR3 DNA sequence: TGTGCCTGGAGTGTAGCCCGGACAGCCATGAACACTGAAGCTTTCTTT.